Following are 31 T cell receptor beta chains from one sample sequenced in a study of blood T cell repertoires in COVID-19. Sequencing used immunoSEQ multiplex PCR; TCRdb keeps in-frame clones, though not all of them. The sample shows roughly 330,000 clones, about 90% of them seen only once. Sample: PBMCs or T cells enriched from blood (not recorded which). Receptors were obtained from a woman in her 30s who had recovered from COVID-19.

The genes are TRBV6-5 and TRBJ1-2; D is uncertain. V lost 6 bases, J lost 4 bases, and 15 bases lay in between. Germline CDR1 reads MNHEY; CDR2 reads SVGAGI. The CDR3 loop spans 14 amino acids. In DNA, the CDR3 is TGTGCCAGCAGCTTAGCGGCACCAAGCTATGGCTACACCTTC. This translates into CASSLAAPSYGYTF.

The sample holds one count of this clone. This chain uses TRBV10-2 with TRBJ2-1; D perhaps matches TRBD1 (6 bases). Germline loops: CDR1 WSHSY, CDR2 SAAADI. The ends were cut back, 3 bases at V and 0 bases at J, with 15 bases in the middle. The CDR3 covers 17 residues. The CDR3, as DNA: TGCGCCAGCAGTGATGGGGGCCGCTTCTTCTCCTACAATGAGCAGTTCTTC. The encoded protein is CASSDGGRFFSYNEQFF.

The J gene is TRBJ2-1, the V gene TRBV5-1; TRBD1 agrees at 7 bases. The CDR3 spans 12 residues. Trimming took 1 base from V and 13 from J; bases not matched to a gene: 5. Germline CDR1 reads SGHRS; CDR2 reads YFSETQ. CDR3 nucleotide sequence: TGCGCCAGCAGCTTGACAGGGGAATCTCAGTTCTTC. Translated: CASSLTGESQFF.

V and J are TRBV7-8 and TRBJ1-6; D remains ambiguous. The CDR3 is made up of 14 amino acids. Germline loops: CDR1 SGHVS, CDR2 FQNEAQ. V shed 2 bases and J shed 9 bases, with 11 bases lying between them. CDR3 protein: CASSLQPGLSPLHF. The CDR3, as DNA: TGTGCCAGCAGCTTACAACCAGGACTTTCACCCCTCCACTTT.

The chain employs TRBV28 and TRBJ2-3; D might be TRBD1 (5 bases). V shed 8 bases and J shed 0 bases, with 9 bases lying between them. The germline V gene encodes CDR1 MDHEN and CDR2 SYDVKM. This CDR3 contains 13 residues. DNA of the CDR3: TGTGCCAGCCAGGACAAAAGCACAGATACGCAGTATTTT. This sequence encodes CASQDKSTDTQYF.

The chain employs TRBV6-2 or TRBV6-3 and TRBJ2-2; TRBD1 aligns across 7 bases. In germline, CDR1 is MNHEY, CDR2 SVGEGT. The CDR3 length is 18 residues. The trim removed 0 bases at V and 3 bases at J, leaving 10 bases unmatched. In DNA, the CDR3 is TGTGCCAGCAGTTACTCCCCGACGGACAGGCCTGACACCGGGGAGCTGTTTTTT. It encodes CASSYSPTDRPDTGELFF.

V gene TRBV19 combines with J gene TRBJ2-3; weak D call: TRBD2 (7 bases). In germline, CDR1 is LNHDA, CDR2 SQIVND (reference sequence). Trimming left V 4 bases short and J 13 bases short, with 12 bases between. This CDR3 spans 11 amino acids. CDR3 protein: CASSSGGPKYF. The CDR3 DNA sequence: TGTGCCAGTAGTAGCGGGGGCCCTAAGTATTTT.

V usage is TRBV27 and J usage is TRBJ1-5, with 7 bases matching TRBD1. From germline, CDR1 is MNHEY and CDR2 SMNVEV (reference sequence). The CDR3 is 14 amino acids. J gave up 2 bases and V 5 bases, and 3 bases lay outside the gene matches. The CDR3 bases are TGTGCCAGCAGTCCCCAGGGGGGCAATCAGCCCCAGCATTTT. Translated: CASSPQGGNQPQHF.

The chain carries TRBV28 and TRBJ1-1, with TRBD1 as a possible D gene (6 bases). Looked up from germline, CDR1 is MDHEN and CDR2 is SYDVKM. The CDR3 sequence is 14 residues long. Trimming removed 8 bases from V and 6 bases from J, with 19 bases in between. The CDR3 loop reads CASHREGLVSEAFF. DNA for the CDR3: TGTGCCAGCCACAGGGAGGGTTTGGTGTCTGAAGCTTTCTTT.

V gene TRBV27 combines with J gene TRBJ1-1, with a weak D call TRBD1 (5 bases). Germline-derived CDR1 and CDR2 are MNHEY and SMNVEV (reference sequence). This CDR3 spans 16 amino acids. Trimming cost V 4 bases and J 1 base, with 16 bases left between them. The CDR3 is CASSWARTRENTEAFF. In nucleotides, the CDR3 is TGTGCCAGCAGTTGGGCCAGGACAAGAGAGAACACTGAAGCTTTCTTT.

This clone has a single count. The chain couples TRBV7-9 to TRBJ2-7; 8 nucleotides align to TRBD1. The CDR3 length is 14 residues. CDR1 is SEHNR and CDR2 is FQNEAQ in the germline V gene (reference sequence). V shed 3 bases and J 6 bases; nucleotides not matched to a gene: 7. The CDR3 region is CASSFGTGTLEQYF. The CDR3, as DNA: TGTGCCAGCAGCTTCGGGACAGGTACCCTCGAGCAGTACTTC.

The chain has TRBV9 and TRBJ2-6, with D perhaps matching TRBD1 (6 bases). CDR3 size: 16 residues. Germline CDR1 and CDR2: SGDLS and YYNGEE. Trimming removed 5 bases from V and 1 base from J, with 13 bases in between. The CDR3 sequence is CASSLSGVSGANVLTF. The CDR3 nucleotides are TGTGCCAGCAGTTTATCAGGGGTGTCTGGGGCCAACGTCCTGACTTTC.

This clone has only one observation. Here the CDR3 reads CASSQDSGTGNLLGTIYF. The CDR3 bases are TGTGCCAGCAGCCAAGATAGCGGGACAGGGAATCTCCTCGGCACCATATATTTT. The V call is TRBV4-2, the J call TRBJ1-3; 9 nucleotides align to TRBD1. Germline assignment: CDR1 LGHNA and CDR2 YNFKEQ. V was pared by 0 bases and J by 9 bases, with 15 bases of the junction left unmatched. The CDR3 loop spans 18 amino acids.

The chain recombines TRBV11-3 with TRBJ2-7; no clear D gene. In germline, CDR1 is SGHNT, CDR2 YENEEA. CDR3 length: 12 amino acids. The V gene lost 5 bases and the J gene lost 3 bases, with 8 bases spanning the gap. CDR3 DNA: TGTGCCAGCAGCCGAGGTGACTACGAGCAGTACTTC. Its translation is CASSRGDYEQYF.

This clone was detected a few times. V and J are TRBV7-8 and TRBJ1-4; no clear D gene. The CDR3 contains 16 residues. Germline CDR1 SGHVS, CDR2 FQNEAQ. V was clipped by 5 bases and J by 8 bases, with 21 bases between them. The CDR3 DNA reads as TGTGCCAGCAGCCCCCACGGAGGGTTGGAAGGGGAAAAACTGTTTTTT. It specifies CASSPHGGLEGEKLFF.

The rearrangement joins TRBV6-2 or TRBV6-3 to TRBJ1-2; D is perhaps TRBD1 (5 bases). The V gene's germline CDR1 is MNHEY and CDR2 SVGEGT. This CDR3 comprises 15 residues. V dropped 6 bases and J dropped 9 bases, with 23 bases sitting between them. The chain's CDR3 is CASSLRPAGVVSYTF. Here the CDR3 DNA reads TGTGCCAGCAGCCTCAGACCCGCGGGGGTGGTGAGCTACACCTTC.

V usage is TRBV27 and J usage is TRBJ1-6, with D perhaps TRBD1 (5 bases). Germline assignment: CDR1 MNHEY and CDR2 SMNVEV (reference sequence). The CDR3 is 12 residues long. The V gene lost 2 bases and the J gene lost 15 bases, with 11 bases spanning the gap. The CDR3 DNA reads as TGTGCCAGCAGTTTAGTTTCGGGGGGCCTCCACTTT. It yields the protein CASSLVSGGLHF.

The chain joins TRBV3-1 (or the pseudogene TRBV3-2) to TRBJ1-6, with TRBD1 as a possible D gene (5 bases). Germline V CDR1 and CDR2: LGHDT, YNNKEL (reference sequence). CDR3 length: 17 residues. Trimming stripped 3 bases from V and 7 bases from J, with 19 bases between. Here the CDR3 DNA reads TGTGCCAGCAGCCACACCGGTCAATGGACATACAATTCACCCCTCCACTTT. As protein: CASSHTGQWTYNSPLHF.

The V and J genes are TRBV7-2 and TRBJ1-2, with TRBD1 matching over 9 bases. J was trimmed by 5 bases and V by 0 bases; bases with no gene match: 1. CDR1 SGHTA and CDR2 FQGNSA come from the germline V gene. The CDR3 has 14 amino acids. The CDR3 region is CASSLAGTGYGYTF. CDR3 sequence (DNA): TGTGCCAGCAGCTTAGCCGGGACAGGGTATGGCTACACCTTC.

V usage is TRBV28 and J usage is TRBJ2-7, with TRBD1 matching over 8 bases. This CDR3 spans 14 amino acids. Trimming took 5 bases from V and 3 from J; bases not matched to a gene: 6. Germline assignment: CDR1 MDHEN and CDR2 SYDVKM. The CDR3 coding sequence is TGTGCCAGCAGTATCAGGGGGCCCTACTACGAGCAGTACTTC. This codes for CASSIRGPYYEQYF.

CDR3 nucleotide sequence: TGTGCCAGTAGTATGCGGGGGTTCAATGAGCAGTTCTTC. Its protein product is CASSMRGFNEQFF. The J gene is TRBJ2-1, the V gene TRBV19; 7 nucleotides align to TRBD2. The CDR3 totals 13 residues. CDR1 LNHDA and CDR2 SQIVND come from the germline V gene (reference sequence). The J segment lost 6 bases and the V segment lost 3 bases, leaving 2 bases of the junction unmatched.

This chain connects TRBV9 to TRBJ2-1; 8 positions match TRBD2. The CDR3 contains 15 residues. Trimming removed 2 bases from V and 8 bases from J; junction bases left unmatched: 9. Per germline, CDR1 SGDLS and CDR2 YYNGEE. CDR3 protein: CASSVLAGSRDEQFF. The CDR3 DNA follows: TGTGCCAGCAGCGTTCTAGCGGGCTCGCGCGATGAGCAGTTCTTC.

The chain couples TRBV18 to TRBJ2-7, with TRBD1 matching over 7 bases. The germline gives CDR1 KGHSH, CDR2 LQKENI. J gave up 0 bases and V 5 bases, and 4 bases lay outside the gene matches. CDR3 length equals 14 residues. The CDR3 DNA follows: TGTGCCAGCTCAAAGGACAGGTACTCCTACGAGCAGTACTTC. Translating it yields CASSKDRYSYEQYF.

This clone has just a few counts. As DNA, the CDR3 is TGTGCTACAGGGGAAGTGAACACTGAAGCTTTCTTT. Amino acid sequence: CATGEVNTEAFF. This chain connects TRBV5-8 to TRBJ1-1; TRBD1 matches 7 bases. Germline V gene lookup returns CDR1 SGHTS and CDR2 YDEGEE. The CDR3 is made up of 12 amino acids.

This rearrangement joins TRBV12-3 or TRBV12-4 to TRBJ2-5; 7 nucleotides agree with TRBD1. With V trimmed by 10 bases and J by 5 bases, 7 bases remained unmatched. The CDR3 consists of 12 residues. CDR3 DNA sequence: TGTGCCACCACAGGGGCTGGGGAGACCCAGTACTTC. It is translated as CATTGAGETQYF.

Note on this clone: Other DNA sequences in this sample translate to the same CDR3. V and J are TRBV6-5 and TRBJ1-1; TRBD1 matches at 9 bases. The CDR3 has 14 amino acids. Losses at the gene ends were 6 bases for V and 6 bases for J; bases not matched to a gene: 8. The germline V gene encodes CDR1 MNHEY and CDR2 SVGAGI. CDR3 bases: TGTGCCAGCAGGTGGACAGGGGTCCCCCCTGAAGCTTTCTTT. This codes for CASRWTGVPPEAFF.

The genes are TRBV2 and TRBJ2-7, with D tentatively TRBD1 (6 bases). The CDR3 is 15 residues long. With 6 bases removed from V and 0 bases from J, the gap between germline ends came to 15 bases. Germline CDR1 and CDR2: SNHLY and FYNNEI. The DNA of the CDR3 is TGTGCCAGCAGCACCACAGGGACCCTCTCCTACGAGCAGTACTTC. It is translated as CASSTTGTLSYEQYF.

V gene TRBV5-1 combines with J gene TRBJ2-1, with 7 bases fitting TRBD1. The CDR3 runs 14 residues. Germline V gene lookup returns CDR1 SGHRS and CDR2 YFSETQ. With 4 bases clipped from V and 0 bases from J, the junction kept 1 base outside the gene matches. CDR3 protein: CASSTGDSYNEQFF. The CDR3 coding sequence is TGCGCCAGCAGCACAGGGGACTCCTACAATGAGCAGTTCTTC.

V usage is TRBV20-1 and J usage is TRBJ2-5; 9 bases are shared with TRBD2. The CDR3 loop spans 16 amino acids. Unmatched junction bases numbered 10, after V lost 3 bases and J lost 2 bases. Germline V CDR1 and CDR2: DFQATT, SNEGSKA (reference sequence). The CDR3 loop is CSASPPLAGAQETQYF. The CDR3 DNA follows: TGCAGTGCTAGTCCCCCTTTAGCGGGGGCTCAAGAGACCCAGTACTTC.

Turning to this clone: At one end the junction does not follow the germline gene, possibly because of a read error. The chain combines TRBV29-1 with TRBJ1-2; D ambiguous. Per germline, CDR1 SQVTM and CDR2 ANQGSEA. The CDR3 length is 11 residues. CDR3 residues: CSVEDAAGLSF. CDR3 DNA: TGCAGCGTTGAAGACGCGGCCGGTCTCTCCTTC.

The rearrangement links TRBV28 to TRBJ1-3, with TRBD1 as a possible D gene (5 bases). V lost 7 bases, J lost 4 bases, and 14 bases lay in between. From germline, CDR1 is MDHEN and CDR2 SYDVKM. This CDR3 spans 14 amino acids. This CDR3 is CASIQAAGGNTIYF. CDR3 in DNA: TGTGCCAGCATCCAAGCCGCAGGGGGAAACACCATATATTTT.